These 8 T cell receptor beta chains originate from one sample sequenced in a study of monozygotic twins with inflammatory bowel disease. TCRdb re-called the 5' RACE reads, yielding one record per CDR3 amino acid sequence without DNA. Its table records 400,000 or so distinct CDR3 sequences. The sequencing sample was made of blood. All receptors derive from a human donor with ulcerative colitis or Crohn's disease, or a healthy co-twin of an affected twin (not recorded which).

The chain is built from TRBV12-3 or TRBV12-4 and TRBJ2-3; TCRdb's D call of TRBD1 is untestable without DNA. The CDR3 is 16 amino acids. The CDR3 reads CATTRGGGASTDTQYF.

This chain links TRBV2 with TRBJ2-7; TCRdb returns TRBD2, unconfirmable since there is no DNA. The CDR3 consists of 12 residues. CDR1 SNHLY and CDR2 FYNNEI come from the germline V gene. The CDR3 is CASEGGPYEQYF.

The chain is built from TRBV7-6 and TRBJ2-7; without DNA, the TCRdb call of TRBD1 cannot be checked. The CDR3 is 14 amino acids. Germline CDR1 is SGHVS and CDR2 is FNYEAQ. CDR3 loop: CASSLGKGAYEQYF. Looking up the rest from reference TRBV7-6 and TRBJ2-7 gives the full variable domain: GAGVSQSPRYKVTKRGQDVALRCDPISGHVSLYWYRQALGQGPEFLTYFNYEAQQDKSGLPNDRFSAERPEGSISTLTIQRTEQRDSAMYRCASSLGKGAYEQYFGPGTRLTVT.

CDR3: CASRQFMGQYF. The chain employs TRBV5-8 and TRBJ2-7; the TRBD1 assignment by TCRdb is unverifiable without DNA. Germline values: CDR1 SGHTS, CDR2 YDEGEE. The CDR3 has 11 amino acids.

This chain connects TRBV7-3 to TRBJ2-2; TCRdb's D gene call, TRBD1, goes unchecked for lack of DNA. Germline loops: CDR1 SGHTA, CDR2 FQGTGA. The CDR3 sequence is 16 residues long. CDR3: CASSPWGNSGTGELFF. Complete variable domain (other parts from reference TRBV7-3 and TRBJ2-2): GAGVSQTPSNKVTEKGKYVELRCDPISGHTALYWYRQSLGQGPEFLIYFQGTGAADDSGLPNDRFFAVRPEGSVSTLKIQRTERGDSAVYLCASSPWGNSGTGELFFGEGSRLTVL.

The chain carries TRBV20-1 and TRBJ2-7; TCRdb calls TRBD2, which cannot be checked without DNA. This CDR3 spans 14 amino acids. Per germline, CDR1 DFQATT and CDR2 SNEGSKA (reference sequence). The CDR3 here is CSASPTSGGYEQYF.

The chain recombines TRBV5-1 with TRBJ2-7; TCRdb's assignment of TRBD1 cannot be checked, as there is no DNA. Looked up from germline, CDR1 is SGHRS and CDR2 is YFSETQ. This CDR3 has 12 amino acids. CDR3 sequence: CASSNRGYEQYF.

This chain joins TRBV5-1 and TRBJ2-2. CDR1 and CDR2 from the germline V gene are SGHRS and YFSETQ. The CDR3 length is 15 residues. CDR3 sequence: CASSSEWANTGELFF. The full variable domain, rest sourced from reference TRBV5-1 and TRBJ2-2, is KAGVTQTPRYLIKTRGQQVTLSCSPISGHRSVSWYQQTPGQGLQFLFEYFSETQRNKGNFPGRFSGRQFSNSRSEMNVSTLELGDSALYLCASSSEWANTGELFFGEGSRLTVL.